This T cell receptor (beta chain) appears in the sequencing data of a study of cytomegalovirus exposure and HLA in healthy donors. Study results and limitations: Analysis performed later found about 18,000 TCR beta sequences associated with HLA alleles at 0.05 false discovery rate. Reportedly, fewer N-insertions than the roughly 700-donor mean appeared in an Asian-associated ancestry cluster in a later analysis. Excluded: some indistinguishable V segments such as TRBV6-2 and TRBV6-3.

V dropped 8 bases and J dropped 4 bases, with 14 bases sitting between them. The CDR3 contains 13 residues. The germline gives CDR1 MNHEY, CDR2 SVGAGI. The study ran its PCR with 60 Vbeta and 13 Jbeta primers. This table comes from immunoSEQ multiplex PCR, and its TCRdb copy is limited to in-frame clones, with some not included. Of 100,000 to 150,000 clones listed, 74% were seen once; the top ten hold 3.5% to 5%. This clone turned up a few times. The antigen remains undetermined. This chain connects TRBV6-5 to TRBJ1-2, with D hard to call. Material for sequencing was PBMCs. The origin of this receptor is a woman in her forties or fifties in good health and CMV-seropositive. DNA of the CDR3: TGTGCCAGCTCTACCCCTCTTGTCTATGGCTACACCTTC. Translating gives CASSTPLVYGYTF.